The 7 T cell receptor beta chains given below trace back to one sample, sequenced in a study of response to subunit inactivated influenza vaccine. TCRdb re-called the RT-PCR reads through MiXCR, storing one row per CDR3 protein. The sample consists of approximately 700,000 distinct CDR3 sequences, about 15% of them appearing once. Sequenced here: PBMCs from blood, sampled 14 to 15 days before vaccination. These receptors all come from a man aged 50-59 years who received an inactivated influenza vaccine.

This clonotype was counted many times. Its ends do not fully match the called genes, so a read error is possible. The rearrangement links TRBV5-1 to TRBJ2-3; a possible D gene is TRBD1 (6 bases). Germline V gene data show CDR1 as SGHRS and CDR2 as YFSETQ. The CDR3 loop spans 14 amino acids. The CDR3 DNA reads TGTGCCAGCAGCTTAGGGGGAACCACAGATACGCAGTATTTT. This gives the protein CASSLGGTTDTQYF.

This rearrangement joins TRBV20-1 to TRBJ2-7, with a tentative D call TRBD1 (5 bases). This CDR3 is built from 13 residues. V lost 1 base, J lost 3 bases, and 10 bases lay in between. Germline CDR1 is DFQATT and CDR2 is SNEGSKA (reference sequence). The chain's CDR3 is CSARGWGSYEQYF. The DNA of the CDR3 is TGCAGTGCTAGAGGGTGGGGCAGCTACGAGCAGTACTTC.

For the CDR3, the DNA is TGTGCCAGCAGTTTATCTCCTAGCGGGGGGGCCAATGAGCAGTTCTTC. Translated, it gives CASSLSPSGGANEQFF. The chain carries TRBV27 and TRBJ2-1; the match to TRBD2 covers 12 bases. V shed 0 bases and J 6 bases; nucleotides not matched to a gene: 3. The CDR3 length is 16 residues. Germline V gene lookup returns CDR1 MNHEY and CDR2 SMNVEV (reference sequence).

V gene TRBV30 combines with J gene TRBJ1-4; 9 nucleotides agree with TRBD1. Germline lookup yields CDR1 GTSNPN and CDR2 SVGIG (reference sequence). This CDR3 has 12 residues. With V trimmed by 5 bases and J by 5 bases, 0 bases remained unmatched. Written as DNA, the CDR3 is TGTGCCTGGGACAGGGGGAATGAAAAACTGTTTTTT. This gives the protein CAWDRGNEKLFF.

The chain links TRBV7-2 to TRBJ1-1; no definite D call. Per germline, CDR1 SGHTA and CDR2 FQGNSA. Trimming took 1 base from V and 1 from J, leaving 16 bases between them. The CDR3 runs to 17 residues. The CDR3 nucleotides read TGTGCCAGCAGCTTAGGATTTCCCGCTTTTTGGAACACTGAAGCTTTCTTT. Its protein product is CASSLGFPAFWNTEAFF.

J is TRBJ1-1 and V is TRBV28; D is unclear. The length of the CDR3 is 12 residues. Trimming removed 6 bases from V and 7 bases from J, with 12 bases in between. Looked up from germline, CDR1 is MDHEN and CDR2 is SYDVKM. The CDR3 is CASSFPPNEAFF. Here the CDR3 DNA reads TGTGCCAGCAGCTTCCCCCCCAATGAAGCTTTCTTT.

The chain uses TRBV24-1 and TRBJ2-5; D is possibly TRBD1 or TRBD2 (5 bases each). V was pared by 12 bases and J by 4 bases, with 11 bases between. Germline values: CDR1 KGHDR, CDR2 SFDVKD. The CDR3 loop spans 11 amino acids. CDR3 sequence: CASGTAETQYF. The CDR3 DNA reads TGTGCCTCCGGGACGGCAGAGACCCAGTACTTC.